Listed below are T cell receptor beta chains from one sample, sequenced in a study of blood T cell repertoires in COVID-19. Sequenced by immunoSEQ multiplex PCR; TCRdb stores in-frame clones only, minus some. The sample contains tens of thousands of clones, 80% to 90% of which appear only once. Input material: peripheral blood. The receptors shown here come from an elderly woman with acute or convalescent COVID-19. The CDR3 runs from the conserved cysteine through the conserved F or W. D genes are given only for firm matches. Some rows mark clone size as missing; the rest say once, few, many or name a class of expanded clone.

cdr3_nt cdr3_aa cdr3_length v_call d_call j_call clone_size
TGTGCCAGCAGCCTCGGCCAGGGGGCGCGGGATACGCAGTATTTT CASSLGQGARDTQYF 15 TRBV6-5 TRBD1 TRBJ2-3 NA
TGTGCCAGCAGTTTTTTAAGCCCTCGGCGGAGCCAGCCCCAGCATTTT CASSFLSPRRSQPQHF 16 TRBV28 NA TRBJ1-5 few
TGTGCCAGCATCCCAGGGACAGGCTATGGCTACACCTTC CASIPGTGYGYTF 13 TRBV12-3/TRBV12-4 TRBD1 TRBJ1-2 NA
TGCGCCAGCAGCTTGGTGGGACACCCTTTACAGAATACCTTC CASSLVGHPLQNTF 14 TRBV5-1 NA TRBJ1-2 NA
TGCGCCAGCAGCCAAGGACAGGGGCCTACCCCAGATACGCAGTATTTT CASSQGQGPTPDTQYF 16 TRBV4-1 TRBD1 TRBJ2-3 NA
TGTGCCAGCAGTTACTCCTCTGGACAGGATAATTCACCCCTCCACTTT CASSYSSGQDNSPLHF 16 TRBV6-5 TRBD1 TRBJ1-6 NA
TGTGCCACCAGCAGAGATGTCCTTAGCGAGCAGTACTTC CATSRDVLSEQYF 13 TRBV15 NA TRBJ2-7 NA
TGTGCCAGCAGTCGCCTGGGCATCACAGATACGCAGTATTTT CASSRLGITDTQYF 14 TRBV6-5 NA TRBJ2-3 NA
TGTGCCAGCAGCTTAGCGGGGAGAGGGACGCAGTATTTT CASSLAGRGTQYF 13 TRBV11-2 NA TRBJ2-3 NA
TGCAGCGTTGAGAGGAATACTGAAGCTTTCTTT CSVERNTEAFF 11 TRBV29-1 NA TRBJ1-1 NA
TGCAGCGTTGAAAAGGGGGAAGAGACCCAGTACTTC CSVEKGEETQYF 12 TRBV29-1 NA TRBJ2-5 NA
TGTGCCAGCTCACCCGCGGGCTCTGGAAACACCATATATTTT CASSPAGSGNTIYF 14 TRBV18 NA TRBJ1-3 once
TGTGCCAGCAGCCCGAGACAGGGCGCTGGCTACACCTTC CASSPRQGAGYTF 13 TRBV14 TRBD1 TRBJ1-2 NA
TGTGCCATCAGTGACCCTCCGACAGGGGGGTATGGCTACACCTTC CAISDPPTGGYGYTF 15 TRBV10-3 TRBD1 TRBJ1-2 NA
TGTGCCAGCAGTGAATACAGGGGATATGATTATGGCTACACCTTC CASSEYRGYDYGYTF 15 TRBV2 TRBD1 TRBJ1-2 NA
TGTGCCAGCAAGGCAGGGTTCATTGGGCAGCCCCAGCATTTT CASKAGFIGQPQHF 14 TRBV2 NA TRBJ1-5 NA
TGTGCCAGCAGTTTCCTGAATGAGCAGTTCTTC CASSFLNEQFF 11 TRBV12-3/TRBV12-4 NA TRBJ2-1 NA
TGTGCCAGCATAGCTAGCGGGGGATATACGCCCCAGCATTTT CASIASGGYTPQHF 14 TRBV6-6 NA TRBJ1-5 NA
TGTGCCAGCTCACCAGCGTCCTACGAGCAGTACTTC CASSPASYEQYF 12 TRBV18 NA TRBJ2-7 NA
TGTGCCAGCAACAGGGGCTCCTACGAGCAGTACTTC CASNRGSYEQYF 12 TRBV28 TRBD1 TRBJ2-7 few
TGTGCCAGCTCACCGCGGGCTAGCGGGGGAAAGGGGAATGAGCAGTTCTTC CASSPRASGGKGNEQFF 17 TRBV18 TRBD2 TRBJ2-1 NA
TGTGCCAGCAGCTTAGCCCCGAAAGGGGGTCTGAACACTGAAGCTTTCTTT CASSLAPKGGLNTEAFF 17 TRBV7-8 NA TRBJ1-1 NA
TGTGCCAGCAGCCAACATGGGGGGGCTAAGACTGAAGCTTTCTTT CASSQHGGAKTEAFF 15 TRBV21-1 NA TRBJ1-1 NA
TGTGCCAGCTCCCCATTGATGGACAGGGGGGAAAAACTGTTTTTT CASSPLMDRGEKLFF 15 TRBV18 TRBD1 TRBJ1-4 NA
TGCGCCAGCAGACCAGGGGGCAGCACCGGGGAGCTGTTTTTT CASRPGGSTGELFF 14 TRBV5-1 TRBD1 TRBJ2-2 NA
TGCGCCAGCAGTCGCGAAAGTACTAACGAGCAGTACTTC CASSRESTNEQYF 13 TRBV5-1 NA TRBJ2-7 NA
TGTGCCAGCAGCCGGCCTGAGGGCAACTATGGCTACACCTTC CASSRPEGNYGYTF 14 TRBV4-2 NA TRBJ1-2 once
TGTGCCAGCAGTGGAGCGACAGCCCAGAAGGCTGAAGCTTTCTTT CASSGATAQKAEAFF 15 TRBV2 NA TRBJ1-1 NA
TGTGCCAGTAGTTCCGTGACTAGCGGGGCGCAGTATTTT CASSSVTSGAQYF 13 TRBV19 TRBD2 TRBJ2-3 NA
TGTGCCAGCAGCACGACTATCACCACCGGGGAGCTGTTTTTT CASSTTITTGELFF 14 TRBV5-6 NA TRBJ2-2 NA
TGTGCCATCAGTGAGGCGGGACCTAGCACAGATACGCAGTATTTT CAISEAGPSTDTQYF 15 TRBV10-3 NA TRBJ2-3 NA
TGTGCCAGCAGCTCCCGGGACAGGTGGAACGAGCAGTACTTC CASSSRDRWNEQYF 14 TRBV5-6 TRBD1 TRBJ2-7 NA
TGCGCCAGCAGTGGTTCTAGCGGGAACACCGGGGAGCTGTTTTTT CASSGSSGNTGELFF 15 TRBV10-1 TRBD2 TRBJ2-2 NA
TGTGCCAGCAGCACGCGACAGGGCTATGGCTACACCTTC CASSTRQGYGYTF 13 TRBV7-8 TRBD1 TRBJ1-2 NA
TGTGCCATCAGTTCGGGAGAGGAGAACACTGAAGCTTTCTTT CAISSGEENTEAFF 14 TRBV10-3 NA TRBJ1-1 NA
TGTGCCAGCGAGGTGGGGGGTCCCTCTGGCGGTGGCTACACCTTC CASEVGGPSGGGYTF 15 TRBV6-4 NA TRBJ1-2 NA
TGTGCCATCAGTGACCGACTAGCGGGGATGGAGACCCAGTACTTC CAISDRLAGMETQYF 15 TRBV10-3 TRBD2 TRBJ2-5 NA
TGTGCCAGCAGCCGCAGCGGGGGGGCCGTGAATGAGCAGTTCTTC CASSRSGGAVNEQFF 15 TRBV3-1/TRBV3-2 TRBD2 TRBJ2-1 NA
TGTGCCAGCTCACCGGGGACAGGACTAAACACCGGGGAGCTGTTTTTT CASSPGTGLNTGELFF 16 TRBV18 TRBD1 TRBJ2-2 NA
TGTGCCAGCAGCCAGTTGGCACAGGAATCACCCCTCCACTTT CASSQLAQESPLHF 14 TRBV3-1/TRBV3-2 NA TRBJ1-6 NA
TGTGCCAGCAGCAAACGGACAGGGTGCGACAATGAGCAGTTCTTC CASSKRTGCDNEQFF 15 TRBV21-1 NA TRBJ2-1 NA
TGTGCCAGCAGTTTCGTCTTAAACACTGAAGCTTTCTTT CASSFVLNTEAFF 13 TRBV12-3/TRBV12-4 NA TRBJ1-1 NA
TGTGCCAGCTCACCTGGGCAAGACAATCAGCCCCAGCATTTT CASSPGQDNQPQHF 14 TRBV18 NA TRBJ1-5 NA
TGTGCCAGCAGCTTTGGACAGGGGGCGAGGAATTCACCCCTCCACTTT CASSFGQGARNSPLHF 16 TRBV7-9 TRBD1 TRBJ1-6 NA
TGTGCCAGCAGTCCCACACAGGGGGCCTACGAGCAGTACTTC CASSPTQGAYEQYF 14 TRBV5-4 TRBD1 TRBJ2-7 NA
TGTGCCAGCAGCCCCTACATCTCTAGCGGGGGTTATGAGCAGTTCTTC CASSPYISSGGYEQFF 16 TRBV9 TRBD2 TRBJ2-1 NA
TGTGCCACCAGCAGAGATAGGACATACACTGAAGCTTTCTTT CATSRDRTYTEAFF 14 TRBV15 NA TRBJ1-1 NA
TGTGCCAGCAGCGTAGGGGTGGGGGCCGAGGGAGAGACCCAGTACTTC CASSVGVGAEGETQYF 16 TRBV9 NA TRBJ2-5 NA
TGTGCCAGCAGGAGGACAGGGGGGGTACAGGAGCAGTACTTC CASRRTGGVQEQYF 14 TRBV6-5 TRBD1 TRBJ2-7 NA
TGTGCCAGCAGTTACTCGAACAGCTTGAACACTGAAGCTTTCTTT CASSYSNSLNTEAFF 15 TRBV6-6 NA TRBJ1-1 NA
TGTGCCAGCGCAGGGGGCGGAGGAGCTTTCTTT CASAGGGGAFF 11 TRBV2 TRBD1 TRBJ1-1 NA
TGTGCCAGCAGGGTAGCCTACGAGCAGTACTTC CASRVAYEQYF 11 TRBV7-8 NA TRBJ2-7 few
TGTGCCAGCAGGTCGGGTGGCAATCAGCCCCAGCATTTT CASRSGGNQPQHF 13 TRBV6-5 NA TRBJ1-5 NA
TGTGCCAGCAGCTACCAGGACAGGGACGGCTACACCTTC CASSYQDRDGYTF 13 TRBV12-3/TRBV12-4 TRBD1 TRBJ1-2 NA
TGCGCCAGCACCCCGGGACAGGGACCCTACGAGCAGTACTTC CASTPGQGPYEQYF 14 TRBV5-1 TRBD1 TRBJ2-7 NA
TGTGCCAGTAGTAGGTATAGCGGATTATACGAGCAGTACTTC CASSRYSGLYEQYF 14 TRBV19 NA TRBJ2-7 NA
TGTGCCAGCAGTATGGACAACAGACAGCCCCAGCATTTT CASSMDNRQPQHF 13 TRBV27 NA TRBJ1-5 NA